This T cell receptor beta chain appears in the sequencing data of a study of T cells in Graves' hyperthyroidism and ophthalmopathy. For the diagnoses, clinical symptoms, serum thyroxine and TRAb, thyroid ultrasound and orbital computed tomography were used. Trimming stripped 5 bases from V and 3 bases from J, with 16 bases between. Germline values: CDR1 SGHTA, CDR2 FQGTGA. This CDR3 has 15 residues. Overall study findings and caveats: Clonotypes that were expanded in thyroid above 0.001 mostly appeared in blood too.

As regards this clonotype: The target antigen is unknown.

The investigators amplified TCR beta CDR3 regions from RNA transcripts. The TCR CDR3 was amplified in a first-round RT-PCR using the HTBI primer set. TCRdb re-called the multiplex PCR reads with MiXCR, one entry per CDR3 protein. Of about 350,000 distinct CDR3 sequences listed, about 14% are singletons. Sequencing used blood. The rearrangement uses TRBV7-3 and TRBJ1-2; D remains ambiguous. The receptor's source is a woman in her thirties with Graves' hyperthyroidism. The CDR3 reads CASSDRPGEDYGYTF. The CDR3 DNA reads TGTGCCAGCAGCGATCGTCCCGGCGAGGACTATGGCTACACCTTC.